What follows are 18 T cell receptor beta chains derived from one specimen sequenced in a study of blood T cells in healthy people across ages (dated by TCRdb to about 2015). The library was obtained by 5' RACE. Sequencing used an Illumina HiSeq 2500. A second 7 to 11 cycle PCR used a sample-barcoded 5' primer and a J-beta primer mix. TCRdb reanalyzed the raw reads on its own, using fastp at Q25 for trimming and MiXCR for clone calling, and kept in-frame beta chains. Merged by CDR3 protein, the rows form single entries marked with the most common genes and DNA. The sample records roughly 800,000 distinct CDR3 sequences, more than 45% of which are singletons. Of the sample, about 20% falls within the top ten clones. The specimen was blood. These receptors were taken from a man under 40 in good health.

This clonotype has only a few counts. This chain uses TRBV3-1 with TRBJ2-1; 10 bases are shared with TRBD2. Losses at the gene ends were 1 base for V and 9 bases for J; bases not matched to a gene: 9. The CDR3 runs to 16 residues. The V gene's germline CDR1 is LGHDT and CDR2 YNNKEL (reference sequence). CDR3 nucleotide sequence: TGTGCCAGCAGCCAAGGTCGGGGGATAGCGGGAGGTGAGCAGTTCTTC. This sequence encodes CASSQGRGIAGGEQFF.

J is TRBJ2-5 and V is TRBV7-9; D is ambiguous. The J call may be in error: the DNA end matches TRBJ2-7 better. CDR1 is SEHNR, CDR2 FQNEAQ, per germline (reference sequence). The CDR3 sequence is 14 residues long. The CDR3 nucleotides are TGTGCCAGCAGCGTACCGACATCGAGTTACGAGCAGTACTTC. As protein: CASSVPTSSYEQYF.

V usage is TRBV28 and J usage is TRBJ2-3; no reliable D call. Germline assignment: CDR1 MDHEN and CDR2 SYDVKM. Trimming took off 6 bases at V and 2 bases at J, with 12 bases between the two ends. The CDR3 covers 14 residues. CDR3 sequence: CASSRLQNTDTQYF. The CDR3 bases are TGTGCCAGCAGCCGTCTCCAGAACACAGATACGCAGTATTTT.

This clonotype has only a few counts. The chain recombines TRBV15 with TRBJ2-1; D assignment may be TRBD1 or TRBD2 (5 bases each). Per germline, CDR1 LNHNV and CDR2 YYDKDF (reference sequence). Trimming removed 5 bases from V and 9 bases from J, with 8 bases in between. The CDR3 runs to 11 residues. The CDR3 bases are TGTGCCACCAGCCGAGGGACTGAGCAGTTCTTC. This translates into CATSRGTEQFF.

The chain has TRBV29-1 and TRBJ2-7, with D maybe TRBD1 (6 bases). Germline V gene lookup returns CDR1 SQVTM and CDR2 ANQGSEA. The CDR3 sequence is 15 residues long. Deletions cut 5 bases from V and 4 bases from J, with 21 bases between. The chain's CDR3 is CSVRVQGATLYEQYF. The CDR3 DNA follows: TGCAGCGTTCGGGTACAGGGAGCAACTTTGTACGAGCAGTACTTC.

This clonotype has just a few counts. The V call is TRBV7-9, the J call TRBJ2-3; no clear D gene. V was cut by 11 bases and J by 6 bases, with 15 bases left in between. From germline, CDR1 is SEHNR and CDR2 FQNEAQ (reference sequence). The length of the CDR3 is 12 residues. The CDR3, as DNA: TGTGCCGTACGGACGGGTGAGGATACGCAGTATTTT. As protein: CAVRTGEDTQYF.

V is TRBV20-1 and J is TRBJ2-1, with 12 bases that match TRBD2. CDR3 length: 14 amino acids. The junction had 7 bases not matched to a gene; V was cut back by 1 base and J by 12 bases. CDR1 DFQATT and CDR2 SNEGSKA come from the germline V gene (reference sequence). CDR3 nucleotides: TGCAGTGCTAGAGGACTAGCGGGGGTATGGACGCAGTTCTTC. Translation gives CSARGLAGVWTQFF.

This clonotype was detected only a few times. The chain has TRBV7-2 and TRBJ2-5; TRBD2 matches at 8 bases. The germline V gene has CDR1 SGHTA and CDR2 FQGNSA. Losses at the gene ends were 5 bases for V and 5 bases for J; bases not matched to a gene: 7. This CDR3 spans 14 amino acids. The CDR3 here is CASSPRGGWETQYF. DNA for the CDR3: TGTGCCAGCAGCCCTCGGGGGGGTTGGGAGACCCAGTACTTC.

The chain carries TRBV5-1 and TRBJ2-6, with TRBD1 matching over 7 bases. V lost 0 bases to trimming and J lost 6 bases; unmatched junction nucleotides: 6. The CDR3 consists of 16 residues. Per the germline V gene, CDR1 is SGHRS and CDR2 is YFSETQ. CDR3 region: CASSLEGGNEANVLTF. The CDR3 DNA reads as TGCGCCAGCAGCTTGGAAGGGGGCAATGAGGCCAACGTCCTGACTTTC.

A note on this clonotype: Germline is not matched at one junction end, which may reflect a read error. The chain employs TRBV4-3 and TRBJ1-6; a possible D gene is TRBD1 (5 bases). The CDR3 consists of 14 residues. CDR1 and CDR2 from the germline V gene are LGHNA and YSLEER. CDR3 protein: CATDTTGQNSHLHF. Here the CDR3 DNA reads TGCGCCACGGACACTACCGGGCAAAATTCACACCTCCACTTT.

The sample holds a few counts of this clonotype. The chain couples TRBV6-1 to TRBJ2-6, with 9 bases lining up with TRBD1. The CDR3 totals 18 residues. Trimming cost V 6 bases and J 1 base; bases outside gene matches: 10. Germline V CDR1 and CDR2: MNHNS, SASEGT. The DNA of the CDR3 is TGTGCCAGCAGCGGCCCGGGACAGGGTTGGTCTGGGGCCAACGTCCTGACTTTC. Its translation: CASSGPGQGWSGANVLTF.

The rearrangement uses TRBV6-2 or TRBV6-3 and TRBJ2-1, with 8 nucleotides matching TRBD2. Germline-derived CDR1 and CDR2 are MNHEY and SVGEGT. The CDR3 is 15 residues long. The trim removed 6 bases at V and 7 bases at J, leaving 11 bases unmatched. The DNA of the CDR3 is TGTGCCAGCAGCGGGGGGGGCCTAGGACAAAATGAGCAGTTCTTC. It codes for CASSGGGLGQNEQFF.

Turning to this clonotype: A much larger clonotype is one base distant, so this may be a read error. The rearrangement links TRBV6-2 or TRBV6-3 to TRBJ1-6; D ambiguous. Germline assignment: CDR1 MNHEY and CDR2 SVGEGT. The CDR3 contains 12 residues. V was cut by 4 bases and J by 8 bases, with 6 bases left in between. The CDR3 reads CASSFEYSPLHF. Written as DNA, the CDR3 is TGTGCCAGCAGTTTCGAGTATTCACCCCTCCACTTT.

The J gene is TRBJ2-7, the V gene TRBV10-3; D is perhaps TRBD2 (6 bases). Trimming stripped 3 bases from V and 1 base from J, with 16 bases between. CDR1 and CDR2 from the germline V gene are ENHRY and SYGVKD. CDR3 length: 16 amino acids. The CDR3 DNA reads as TGTGCCATCAGTGATTCCGTACTTCGGGGGTCCTACGAGCAGTACTTC. Amino acids: CAISDSVLRGSYEQYF.

The V and J genes are TRBV29-1 and TRBJ2-4; D not resolved. Trimming removed 6 bases from V and 0 bases from J, with 9 bases in between. CDR3 length: 13 amino acids. CDR1 is SQVTM, CDR2 ANQGSEA, per germline. CDR3 DNA: TGCAGCGTACAAGGGTTAGCCAAAAACATTCAGTACTTC. This translates into CSVQGLAKNIQYF.

The chain links TRBV28 to TRBJ2-7; tentatively, D is TRBD1 or TRBD2 (6 bases each). This CDR3 has 14 residues. V lost 7 bases and J lost 3, with 16 bases in between. Germline CDR1 MDHEN, CDR2 SYDVKM. The CDR3 DNA reads as TGTGCCAGCACCATCCGCGGGACACACTACGAGCAGTACTTC. Its protein product is CASTIRGTHYEQYF.

This clonotype has ten or more counts. The V and J genes are TRBV7-3 and TRBJ2-7; D is unresolved. V lost 5 bases to trimming and J lost 3 bases, with 17 bases between them. The CDR3 loop spans 15 amino acids. Germline-derived CDR1 and CDR2 are SGHTA and FQGTGA. DNA of the CDR3: TGTGCCAGCAGCCCCATCCAAGGGCAGCACTACGAGCAGTACTTC. It codes for CASSPIQGQHYEQYF.

J is TRBJ2-7 and V is TRBV29-1; maybe TRBD1 (6 bases). The CDR3 loop spans 13 amino acids. CDR1 and CDR2 (germline): SQVTM, ANQGSEA. Trimming left V 6 bases short and J 0 bases short, with 12 bases between. For the CDR3, the DNA is TGCAGCGTCGGGACAACTAGCTCCTACGAGCAGTACTTC. Its translation is CSVGTTSSYEQYF.